These 9 T cell receptor beta chains originate from one sample sequenced in a study of T cells in Graves' hyperthyroidism and ophthalmopathy. It was RNA transcripts that yielded the amplified TCR beta CDR3 regions. During a first-round RT-PCR of the TCR CDR3, the HTBI primer set was used. TCRdb called the multiplex PCR reads again in MiXCR, with one record for every CDR3 protein. The sample consists of under 700,000 distinct CDR3 sequences, 46% of them appearing once. The specimen was peripheral blood or thyroid tissue (not recorded which). The receptor set was obtained from a woman under 30 with Graves' hyperthyroidism.

The V call is TRBV25-1, the J call TRBJ1-2; 9 bases are shared with TRBD1. The CDR3 runs to 15 residues. Germline V lookup: CDR1 MGHDK, CDR2 SYGVNS. V gave up 6 bases and J gave up 3 bases; unmatched junction bases: 8. Here the CDR3 DNA reads TGTGCCAGCAGCCAGCCGAGGGACAGGGACTATGGCTACACCTTC. This encodes CASSQPRDRDYGYTF.

The chain carries TRBV29-1 and TRBJ1-2; 10 nucleotides align to TRBD1. The CDR3 extends over 13 amino acids. CDR1 is SQVTM, CDR2 ANQGSEA, per germline. V trimming: 7 bases; J trimming: 8 bases; junction bases outside the gene matches: 10. The CDR3 reads CSAAGTGVLGYTF. CDR3 nucleotide sequence: TGCAGCGCAGCCGGGACAGGGGTGCTGGGCTACACCTTC.

This clonotype was counted many times. The rearrangement links TRBV10-3 to TRBJ1-1, with 7 bases aligning to TRBD1. V lost 5 bases and J lost 0; bases outside the gene matches: 3. The CDR3 contains 14 residues. Germline CDR1 is ENHRY and CDR2 is SYGVKD. The CDR3 coding sequence is TGTGCCATCAGTAAGACAGGGATGAACACTGAAGCTTTCTTT. This encodes CAISKTGMNTEAFF.

The rearrangement links TRBV29-1 to TRBJ1-6; D unresolved. The CDR3 length is 10 residues. In germline, CDR1 is SQVTM, CDR2 ANQGSEA. The CDR3 bases are TGCAGTTTACTGTATTCACCCCTCCACTTT. It specifies CSLLYSPLHF.

The chain is built from TRBV9 and TRBJ1-2, with 7 bases that match TRBD1. There are 17 residues in the CDR3. Germline values: CDR1 SGDLS, CDR2 YYNGEE. Germline trimming cut 4 bases from V and 2 bases from J; bases unmatched to any gene: 14. The CDR3 loop reads CASSSEPTGILNYGYTF. CDR3 sequence (DNA): TGTGCCAGCAGCTCAGAACCGACAGGGATTCTCAACTATGGCTACACCTTC. The full variable domain, its missing parts supplied by reference TRBV9 and TRBJ1-2, is DSGVTQTPKHLITATGQRVTLRCSPRSGDLSVYWYQQSLDQGLQFLIQYYNGEERAKGNILERFSAQQFPDLHSELNLSSLELGDSALYFCASSSEPTGILNYGYTFGSGTRLTVV.

The gene calls are TRBV11-2 and TRBJ2-5; unclear D gene. Germline CDR1 SGHAT, CDR2 FQNNGV. The CDR3 has 14 residues. V dropped 4 bases and J dropped 4 bases, with 13 bases sitting between them. CDR3 sequence reads: CASSSVSSSETQYF. The CDR3, as DNA: TGTGCCAGCAGCTCAGTATCCAGCTCAGAGACCCAGTACTTC. Complete variable domain (other parts from reference TRBV11-2 and TRBJ2-5): EAGVAQSPRYKIIEKRQSVAFWCNPISGHATLYWYQQILGQGPKLLIQFQNNGVVDDSQLPKDRFSAERLKGVDSTLKIQPAKLEDSAVYLCASSSVSSSETQYFGPGTRLLVL.

Concerning this clonotype: A much more abundant neighbour one base away suggests this may be a read error. This chain connects TRBV7-2 to TRBJ1-5, with D uncertain. The CDR3 totals 14 residues. With 3 bases removed from V and 5 bases from J, the gap between germline ends came to 11 bases. The V gene's germline CDR1 is SGHTA and CDR2 FQGNSA. The CDR3 sequence: CASSFGDGYQPQHF. In DNA form, the CDR3 reads TGTGCCAGCAGCTTCGGGGATGGCTATCAGCCCCAGCATTTT.

V and J are TRBV7-9 and TRBJ1-1, with D perhaps matching TRBD1 (5 bases). Trimming stripped 6 bases from V and 3 bases from J, with 14 bases between. The germline V gene encodes CDR1 SEHNR and CDR2 FQNEAQ (reference sequence). The CDR3 is 14 residues long. CDR3 DNA: TGTGCCAGCAGTGAATTAGCCAGGGACACTGAAGCTTTCTTT. This encodes CASSELARDTEAFF. The variable domain in full, with the rest retrieved from reference TRBV7-9 and TRBJ1-1, is DTGVSQNPRHKITKRGQNVTFRCDPISEHNRLYWYRQTLGQGPEFLTYFQNEAQLEKSRLLSDRFSAERPKGSFSTLEIQRTEQGDSAMYLCASSELARDTEAFFGQGTRLTVV.

As regards this clonotype: A read error is possible here, since a much larger clone lies one base away. The V and J genes are TRBV29-1 and TRBJ1-3; D gene unclear. This CDR3 spans 11 amino acids. Germline values: CDR1 SQVTM, CDR2 ANQGSEA. The CDR3 loop is CSGGSGNIIYF. The DNA of the CDR3 is TGCAGCGGTGGGAGTGGAAACATCATATATTTT.